The rows below give T cell receptor beta chains drawn from one sample of a study of blood T cell repertoires in COVID-19. The repertoire was sequenced with immunoSEQ multiplex PCR; TCRdb's copy has only in-frame clones and lacks some. The sample has fewer than 90,000 clones, roughly 80% seen once. The sequencing sample was made of peripheral blood. All receptors derive from a woman aged 80 or over with acute or convalescent COVID-19. CDR3s include the opening cysteine and the closing phenylalanine or tryptophan. A D gene is named only where the DNA matches it firmly. Clone size is given for some rows only: seen once, a few or many times, or a class if the clone is expanded.

d_call | j_call | v_call | clone_size | cdr3_length | cdr3_nt | cdr3_aa
TRBD1 | TRBJ1-4 | TRBV5-1 | . | 15 | TGCGCCAGCAGCATACAGGGGACGCTCGGTGAAAAACTGTTTTTT | CASSIQGTLGEKLFF
TRBD1 | TRBJ1-2 | TRBV3-1/TRBV3-2 | . | 13 | TGTGCCAGCAGCCCCTGGGGACAGACTGGCTACACCTTC | CASSPWGQTGYTF
TRBD1 | TRBJ1-3 | TRBV18 | few | 16 | TGTGCCAGCTCACCACCACAGGGGGCGGCTGGAAACACCATATATTTT | CASSPPQGAAGNTIYF
TRBD1 | TRBJ1-5 | TRBV4-1 | many | 15 | TGCGCCAGCAGACCAAGGCAGGGGGACAATCAGCCCCAGCATTTT | CASRPRQGDNQPQHF
. | TRBJ2-1 | TRBV2 | . | 14 | TGTGCCTCCAGCCTGACAGGCTCCTACAATGAGCAGTTCTTC | CASSLTGSYNEQFF
TRBD2 | TRBJ2-1 | TRBV2 | . | 15 | TGTGCCACCCTAGCGGGGGGGCAGGTGGGTAATGAGCAGTTCTTC | CATLAGGQVGNEQFF
. | TRBJ2-7 | TRBV10-3 | . | 15 | TGTGCCATCAGTTATGATCGGACAGACCTCTACGAGCAGTACTTC | CAISYDRTDLYEQYF
TRBD1 | TRBJ1-5 | TRBV16 | . | 16 | TGTGCCAGCAGCCTCGCCTCCGGGACAGTTGGGCAGCCCCAGCATTTT | CASSLASGTVGQPQHF
. | TRBJ1-1 | TRBV7-8 | . | 14 | TGTGCCAGCAGCCCCGTTCCGGTGAACACTGAAGCTTTCTTT | CASSPVPVNTEAFF
. | TRBJ2-7 | TRBV3-1/TRBV3-2 | . | 15 | TGTGCCAGCAGCCAAGGGCCGGGACATCAATACGAGCAGTACTTC | CASSQGPGHQYEQYF
. | TRBJ2-1 | TRBV5-4 | . | 14 | TGTGCCAGCAGCTTGGCTAATTCCTACAATGAGCAGTTCTTC | CASSLANSYNEQFF
. | TRBJ1-5 | TRBV29-1 | . | 13 | TGCAGCGTTTGCCAGGGACTGAATCAGCCCCAGCATTTT | CSVCQGLNQPQHF
TRBD2 | TRBJ2-7 | TRBV6-1 | . | 17 | TGTGCCAGCAGTGAATCCTGGACTGGGAGGGAGTCCAACGAGCAGTACTTC | CASSESWTGRESNEQYF
TRBD2 | TRBJ2-7 | TRBV3-1/TRBV3-2 | . | 16 | TGTGCCAGCAGCCAAGATGCTTCGGGACTAGCCATCGAGCAGTACTTC | CASSQDASGLAIEQYF
. | TRBJ1-6 | TRBV4-1 | . | 19 | TGCGCCAGCAGCCAAGATCTGGGTCGGGCGGGGGCCCAGGATTCACCCCTCCACTTT | CASSQDLGRAGAQDSPLHF
. | TRBJ2-1 | TRBV7-9 | . | 15 | TGTGCCAGCAGCTTAGAACCACTAGCAGGTAATGAGCAGTTCTTC | CASSLEPLAGNEQFF
TRBD1 | TRBJ1-2 | TRBV5-5 | . | 14 | TGTGCCAGCAGCTCCCGGGACAGGGTATATGGCTACACCTTC | CASSSRDRVYGYTF
TRBD2 | TRBJ2-3 | TRBV19 | once | 16 | TGTGCCAGTAACCCCACTAGCGGGAGGCCCCTTTTGACGCAGTATTTT | CASNPTSGRPLLTQYF
. | TRBJ2-6 | TRBV10-2 | . | 16 | TGCGCCAGCACTCCCCGGGGGTACTCTGGGGCCAACGTCCTGACTTTC | CASTPRGYSGANVLTF
. | TRBJ1-1 | TRBV19 | . | 17 | TGTGCCAGTAGTAAGAATAGGGCAGGGCGGGGGCTCACTGAAGCTTTCTTT | CASSKNRAGRGLTEAFF
TRBD2 | TRBJ2-1 | TRBV10-1 | . | 14 | TGCGCCAGCAGTGAGGGCGGGGGGCCAAAGGAGCAGTTCTTC | CASSEGGGPKEQFF
TRBD2 | TRBJ2-3 | TRBV5-6 | . | 17 | TGTGCCAGCAGCCTGGGACTAGCGCGTGCTAGCACAGATACGCAGTATTTT | CASSLGLARASTDTQYF
. | TRBJ2-7 | TRBV27 | . | 17 | TGTGCCAGCAGTTTATTGCCCTCGGAGGGGCTCAGAGACGAGCAGTACTTC | CASSLLPSEGLRDEQYF
. | TRBJ1-3 | TRBV3-1/TRBV3-2 | . | 18 | TGTGCCAGCAGCCAAGGGGTTTCGGCGGGGGGGTCTGGAAACACCATATATTTT | CASSQGVSAGGSGNTIYF
. | TRBJ2-7 | TRBV19 | . | 16 | TGTGCCAGTAGTATAGCCCTCGGCGGGACGGAGTCCGAGCAGTACTTC | CASSIALGGTESEQYF
. | TRBJ2-7 | TRBV10-3 | few | 11 | TGTGCCATCAGTGGACAGTACGAGCAGTACTTC | CAISGQYEQYF
TRBD1 | TRBJ2-5 | TRBV12-3/TRBV12-4 | . | 12 | TGTGCCAGCAGCCGGGACAGGGAGACCCAGTACTTC | CASSRDRETQYF
TRBD1 | TRBJ2-7 | TRBV6-5 | . | 13 | TGTGCCAGCAGCCAGGGACAGACCTACGAGCAGTACTTC | CASSQGQTYEQYF
TRBD2 | TRBJ2-7 | TRBV27 | many | 11 | TGTGCCAGCAGAAAGGGAGGGGAGCAGTACTTC | CASRKGGEQYF
TRBD2 | TRBJ2-1 | TRBV9 | . | 14 | TGTGCCAGCAGCGTAGCGGGGGGGTACTATGAGCAGTTCTTC | CASSVAGGYYEQFF
. | TRBJ2-3 | TRBV19 | many | 18 | TGTGCCAGTAGTATAGTTCGAACTGCGGGGGCCGTCACAGATACGCAGTATTTT | CASSIVRTAGAVTDTQYF
. | TRBJ2-7 | TRBV5-6 | . | 15 | TGTGCCAGCAGCTTGGGACAGGTCCTCTCCTACGAGCAGTACTTC | CASSLGQVLSYEQYF
TRBD1 | TRBJ1-1 | TRBV7-6 | . | 18 | TGTGCCAGCAGCTTAGCCCGGACAGGGGGCCCCATGAACACTGAAGCTTTCTTT | CASSLARTGGPMNTEAFF
TRBD1 | TRBJ2-5 | TRBV15 | . | 16 | TGTGCCACCAGCAGAGAGTGGACAGGGATGGGGGAGACCCAGTACTTC | CATSREWTGMGETQYF
. | TRBJ1-1 | TRBV5-1 | . | 14 | TGCGCCAGCAGCCCCGCTAGTTGGAACACTGAAGCTTTCTTT | CASSPASWNTEAFF
. | TRBJ2-7 | TRBV6-5 | . | 14 | TGTGCCAGCAGCCGGGACTTTTCATCCTACGAGCAGTACTTC | CASSRDFSSYEQYF
. | TRBJ1-1 | TRBV10-3 | . | 15 | TGTGCCATCAGTGATCGCGGGACCCCGGAGACTGAAGCTTTCTTT | CAISDRGTPETEAFF
. | TRBJ2-7 | TRBV2 | . | 14 | TGTGCCAGCTCGCTTCAGGGTAAAGGGTACGAGCAGTACTTC | CASSLQGKGYEQYF
. | TRBJ2-7 | TRBV3-1/TRBV3-2 | . | 11 | TGTGCCAGCAGACTCCACTACGAGCAGTACTTC | CASRLHYEQYF
. | TRBJ1-2 | TRBV15 | few | 15 | TGTGCCACCAGCAGAGATCGCGGGAGGGCGTATGGCTACACCTTC | CATSRDRGRAYGYTF
. | TRBJ2-7 | TRBV4-2 | . | 15 | TGTGCCAGCAGACCCGCGGCTAGCGCCCCTTACGAGCAGTACTTC | CASRPAASAPYEQYF
TRBD2 | TRBJ2-1 | TRBV4-1 | . | 19 | TGCGCCAGCAGCCATTCCGCCTCTCGGGCGGGGGGAAACTACAATGAGCAGTTCTTC | CASSHSASRAGGNYNEQFF
TRBD2 | TRBJ2-3 | TRBV6-1 | . | 17 | TGTGCCAGCAGTGAAGATCCGGGGGGATTCCTCACAGATACGCAGTATTTT | CASSEDPGGFLTDTQYF
. | TRBJ2-2 | TRBV5-8 | . | 15 | TGTGCCAGCAGCTTGGGCGTCGCGAACACCGGGGAGCTGTTTTTT | CASSLGVANTGELFF
. | TRBJ2-1 | TRBV3-1/TRBV3-2 | . | 15 | TGTGCCAGCAGCCAAGGGATCGGGAAGAGGGATGAGCAGTTCTTC | CASSQGIGKRDEQFF